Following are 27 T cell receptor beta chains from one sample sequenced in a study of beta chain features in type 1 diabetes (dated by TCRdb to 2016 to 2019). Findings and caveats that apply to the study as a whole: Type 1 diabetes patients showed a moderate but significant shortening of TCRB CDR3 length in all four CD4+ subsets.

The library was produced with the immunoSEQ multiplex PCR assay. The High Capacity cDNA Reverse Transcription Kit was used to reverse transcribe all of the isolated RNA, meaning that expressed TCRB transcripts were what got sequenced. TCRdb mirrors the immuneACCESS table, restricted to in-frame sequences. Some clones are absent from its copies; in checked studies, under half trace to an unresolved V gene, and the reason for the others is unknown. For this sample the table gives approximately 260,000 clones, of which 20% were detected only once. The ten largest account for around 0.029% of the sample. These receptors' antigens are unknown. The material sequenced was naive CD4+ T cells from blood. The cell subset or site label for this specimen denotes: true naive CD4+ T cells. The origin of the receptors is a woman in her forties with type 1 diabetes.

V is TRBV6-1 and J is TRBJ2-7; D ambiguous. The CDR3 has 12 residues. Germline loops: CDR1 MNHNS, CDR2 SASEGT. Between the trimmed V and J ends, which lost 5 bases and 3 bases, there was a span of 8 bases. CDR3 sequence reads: CASSLTSYEQYF. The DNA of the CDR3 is TGTGCCAGCAGTTTGACAAGCTACGAGCAGTACTTC.

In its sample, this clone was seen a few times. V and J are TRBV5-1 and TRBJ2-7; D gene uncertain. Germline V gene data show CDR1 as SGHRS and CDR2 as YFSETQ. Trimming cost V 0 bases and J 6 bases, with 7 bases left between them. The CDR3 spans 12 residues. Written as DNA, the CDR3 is TGCGCCAGCAGCTTGGATGGGCGCGAGCAGTACTTC. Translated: CASSLDGREQYF.

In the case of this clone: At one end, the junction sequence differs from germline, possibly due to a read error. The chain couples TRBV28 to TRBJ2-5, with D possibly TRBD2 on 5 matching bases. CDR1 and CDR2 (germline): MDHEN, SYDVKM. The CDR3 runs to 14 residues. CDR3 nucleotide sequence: TGTGCCAGCACCGCGGGCCTACCCCAAGAGTCCCAGTACTTC. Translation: CASTAGLPQESQYF.

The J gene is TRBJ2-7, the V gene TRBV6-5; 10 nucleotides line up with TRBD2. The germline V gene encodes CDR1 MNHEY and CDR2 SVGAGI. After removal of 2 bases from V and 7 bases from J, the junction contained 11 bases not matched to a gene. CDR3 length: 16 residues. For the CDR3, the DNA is TGTGCCAGCAGTTACCGCCTAGCGGGAGAAGGAGGAGAGCAGTACTTC. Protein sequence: CASSYRLAGEGGEQYF.

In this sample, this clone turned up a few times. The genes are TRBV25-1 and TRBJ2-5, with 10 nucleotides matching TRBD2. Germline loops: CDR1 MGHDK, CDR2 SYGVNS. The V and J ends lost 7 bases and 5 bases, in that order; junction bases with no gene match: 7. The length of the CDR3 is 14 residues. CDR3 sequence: CASTLAGVMETQYF. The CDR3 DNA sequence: TGTGCCAGCACCCTAGCGGGAGTAATGGAGACCCAGTACTTC.

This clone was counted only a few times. For the CDR3, the DNA is TGTGCCAGCAGGAACAGCGAAAAACTGTTTTTT. Its translation is CASRNSEKLFF. The V and J genes are TRBV11-2 and TRBJ1-4; D unclear. The CDR3 is 11 amino acids. Germline CDR1 reads SGHAT; CDR2 reads FQNNGV. The germline V and J ends were trimmed by 6 bases and 8 bases, with 7 bases remaining between them.

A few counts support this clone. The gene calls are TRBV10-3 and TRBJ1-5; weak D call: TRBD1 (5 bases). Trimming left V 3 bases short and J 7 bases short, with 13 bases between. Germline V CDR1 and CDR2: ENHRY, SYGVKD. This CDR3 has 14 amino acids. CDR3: CAISESQGRQPQHF. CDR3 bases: TGTGCCATCAGTGAAAGCCAGGGCAGGCAGCCCCAGCATTTT.

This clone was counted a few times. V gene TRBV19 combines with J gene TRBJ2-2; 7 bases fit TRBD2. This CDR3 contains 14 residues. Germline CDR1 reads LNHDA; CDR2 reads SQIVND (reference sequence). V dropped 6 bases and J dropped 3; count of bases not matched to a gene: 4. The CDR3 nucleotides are TGTGCCAGTAGGGAACGGGAGGACACCGGGGAGCTGTTTTTT. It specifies CASREREDTGELFF.

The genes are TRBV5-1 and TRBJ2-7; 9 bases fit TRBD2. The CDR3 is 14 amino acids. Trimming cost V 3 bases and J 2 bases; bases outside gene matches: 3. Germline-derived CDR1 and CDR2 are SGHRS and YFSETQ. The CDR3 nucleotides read TGCGCCAGCAGCTCGGGACTAGCTACCTACGAGCAGTACTTC. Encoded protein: CASSSGLATYEQYF.

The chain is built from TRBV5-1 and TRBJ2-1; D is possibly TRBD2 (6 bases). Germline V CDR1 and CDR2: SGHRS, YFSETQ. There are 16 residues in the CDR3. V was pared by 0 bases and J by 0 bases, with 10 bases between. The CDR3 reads CASSLELGGSYNEQFF. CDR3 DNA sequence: TGCGCCAGCAGCTTGGAGTTGGGGGGCTCCTACAATGAGCAGTTCTTC.

As DNA, the CDR3 is TGCAGCGCCGAGGGGGCCGGCACTGAAGCTTTCTTT. It codes for CSAEGAGTEAFF. The V gene is TRBV29-1, the J gene TRBJ1-1, with 7 nucleotides matching TRBD1. Losses at the gene ends were 7 bases for V and 4 bases for J; bases not matched to a gene: 6. CDR3 size: 12 residues. Germline V gene data show CDR1 as SQVTM and CDR2 as ANQGSEA. The complete variable domain, with remaining parts taken from reference TRBV29-1 and TRBJ1-1, reads SAVISQKPSRDICQRGTSLTIQCQVDSQVTMMFWYRQQPGQSLTLIATANQGSEATYESGFVIDKFPISRPNLTFSTLTVSNMSPEDSSIYLCSAEGAGTEAFFGQGTRLTVV.

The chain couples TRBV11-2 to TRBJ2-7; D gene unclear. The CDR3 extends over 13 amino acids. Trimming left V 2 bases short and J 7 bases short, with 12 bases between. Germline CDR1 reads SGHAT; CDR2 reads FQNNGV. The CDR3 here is CASSLQRFGEQYF. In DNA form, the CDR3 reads TGTGCCAGCAGCTTACAACGGTTCGGTGAGCAGTACTTC.

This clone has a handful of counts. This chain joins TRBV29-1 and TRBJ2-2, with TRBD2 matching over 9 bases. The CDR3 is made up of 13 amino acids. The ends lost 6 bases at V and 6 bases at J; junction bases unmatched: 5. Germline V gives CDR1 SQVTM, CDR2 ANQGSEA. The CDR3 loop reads CSVKTSGPGELFF. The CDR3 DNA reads TGCAGCGTCAAGACTAGCGGCCCCGGGGAGCTGTTTTTT.

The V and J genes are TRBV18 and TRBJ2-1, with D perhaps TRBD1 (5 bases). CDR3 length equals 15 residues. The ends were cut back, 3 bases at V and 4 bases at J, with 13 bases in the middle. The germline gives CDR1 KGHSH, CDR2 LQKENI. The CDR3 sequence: CASSPGPRGYNEQFF. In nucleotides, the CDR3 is TGTGCCAGCTCACCGGGGCCAAGGGGATACAATGAGCAGTTCTTC.

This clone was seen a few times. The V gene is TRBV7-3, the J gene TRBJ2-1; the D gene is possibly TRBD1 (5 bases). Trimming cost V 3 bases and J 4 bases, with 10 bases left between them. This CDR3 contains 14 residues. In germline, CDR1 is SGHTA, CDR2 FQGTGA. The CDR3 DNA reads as TGTGCCAGCAGCTTTCAGGGCCGTTACAATGAGCAGTTCTTC. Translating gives CASSFQGRYNEQFF.

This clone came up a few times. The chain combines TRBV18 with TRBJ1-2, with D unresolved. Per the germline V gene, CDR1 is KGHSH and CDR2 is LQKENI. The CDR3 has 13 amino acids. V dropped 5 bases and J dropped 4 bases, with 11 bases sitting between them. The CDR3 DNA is TGTGCCAGCTCATCGTTCGATAGCTATGGCTACACCTTC. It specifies CASSSFDSYGYTF.

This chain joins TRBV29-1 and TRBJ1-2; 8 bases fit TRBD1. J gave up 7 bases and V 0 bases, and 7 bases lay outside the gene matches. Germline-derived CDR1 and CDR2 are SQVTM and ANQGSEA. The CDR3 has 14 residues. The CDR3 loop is CSVEDRDRSIGYTF. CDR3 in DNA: TGCAGCGTTGAAGATCGGGACAGGTCTATTGGCTACACCTTC.

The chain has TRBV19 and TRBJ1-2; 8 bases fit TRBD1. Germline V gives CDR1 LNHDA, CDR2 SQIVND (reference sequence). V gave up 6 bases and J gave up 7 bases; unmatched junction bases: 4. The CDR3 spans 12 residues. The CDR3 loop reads CASSWTGSGYTF. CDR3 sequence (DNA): TGTGCCAGTAGCTGGACAGGGAGTGGCTACACCTTC.

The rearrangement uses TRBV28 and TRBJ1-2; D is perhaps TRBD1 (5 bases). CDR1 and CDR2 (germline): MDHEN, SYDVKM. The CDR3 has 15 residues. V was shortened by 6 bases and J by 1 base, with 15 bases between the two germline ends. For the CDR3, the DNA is TGTGCCAGCAGCCGCTGGGAGGGGCTTAACTATGGCTACACCTTC. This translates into CASSRWEGLNYGYTF.

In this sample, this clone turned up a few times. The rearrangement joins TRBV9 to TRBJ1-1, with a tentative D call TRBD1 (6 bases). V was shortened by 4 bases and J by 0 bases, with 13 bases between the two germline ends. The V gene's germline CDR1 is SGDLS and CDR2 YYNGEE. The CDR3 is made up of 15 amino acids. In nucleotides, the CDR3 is TGTGCCAGCAGCTCACCGGGACACGTGAACACTGAAGCTTTCTTT. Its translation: CASSSPGHVNTEAFF.

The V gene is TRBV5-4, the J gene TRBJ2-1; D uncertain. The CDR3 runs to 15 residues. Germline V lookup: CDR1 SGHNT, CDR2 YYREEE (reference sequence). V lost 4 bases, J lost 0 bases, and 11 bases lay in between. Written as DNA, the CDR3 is TGTGCCAGCAGCCCCGACTTGAACTCCTACAATGAGCAGTTCTTC. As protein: CASSPDLNSYNEQFF. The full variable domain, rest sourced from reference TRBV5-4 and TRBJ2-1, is ETGVTQSPTHLIKTRGQQVTLRCSSQSGHNTVSWYQQALGQGPQFIFQYYREEENGRGNFPPRFSGLQFPNYSSELNVNALELDDSALYLCASSPDLNSYNEQFFGPGTRLTVL.

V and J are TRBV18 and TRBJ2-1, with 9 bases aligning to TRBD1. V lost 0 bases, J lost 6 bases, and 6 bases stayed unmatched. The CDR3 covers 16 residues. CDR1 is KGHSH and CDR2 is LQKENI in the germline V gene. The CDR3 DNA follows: TGTGCCAGCTCACCACCCGGGGGACAGGGTAGCAATGAGCAGTTCTTC. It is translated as CASSPPGGQGSNEQFF.

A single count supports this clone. The CDR3 nucleotides read TGCAGTGCCCCCAGGGCCTACGAGCAGTACTTC. This gives the protein CSAPRAYEQYF. The chain uses TRBV20-1 and TRBJ2-5; TRBD1 is a possible D gene (5 bases). The J call may be incorrect, as the DNA end agrees better with TRBJ2-7. The CDR3 covers 11 residues. Germline CDR1 DFQATT, CDR2 SNEGSKA (reference sequence).

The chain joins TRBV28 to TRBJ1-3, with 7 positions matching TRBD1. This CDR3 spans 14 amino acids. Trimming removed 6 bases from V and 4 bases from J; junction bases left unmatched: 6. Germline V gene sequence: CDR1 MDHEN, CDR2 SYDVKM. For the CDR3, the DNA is TGTGCCAGCAGGGGACAGAGCCCGGGAAACACCATATATTTT. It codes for CASRGQSPGNTIYF.

CDR3 sequence: CASSRGQKNIQYF. The CDR3 DNA reads TGTGCCAGCAGCCGGGGACAGAAAAACATTCAGTACTTC. The V and J genes are TRBV5-6 and TRBJ2-4; 7 nucleotides align to TRBD1. The CDR3 has 13 residues. CDR1 and CDR2 (germline): SGHDT, YYEEEE. The J segment lost 4 bases and the V segment lost 4 bases, leaving 2 bases of the junction unmatched.

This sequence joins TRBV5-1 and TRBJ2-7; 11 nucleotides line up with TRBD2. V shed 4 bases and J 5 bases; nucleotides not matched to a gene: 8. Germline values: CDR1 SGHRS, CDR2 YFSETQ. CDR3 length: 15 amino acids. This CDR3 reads CASSVGLAAGHEQYF. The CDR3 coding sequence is TGCGCCAGCAGCGTGGGACTAGCGGCGGGCCACGAGCAGTACTTC.

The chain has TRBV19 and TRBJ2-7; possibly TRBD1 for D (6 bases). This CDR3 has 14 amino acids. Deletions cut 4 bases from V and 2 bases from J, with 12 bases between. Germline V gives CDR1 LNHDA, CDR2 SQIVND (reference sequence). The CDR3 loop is CASSSTGLTYEQYF. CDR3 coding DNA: TGTGCCAGTAGTAGCACAGGGCTTACCTACGAGCAGTACTTC.